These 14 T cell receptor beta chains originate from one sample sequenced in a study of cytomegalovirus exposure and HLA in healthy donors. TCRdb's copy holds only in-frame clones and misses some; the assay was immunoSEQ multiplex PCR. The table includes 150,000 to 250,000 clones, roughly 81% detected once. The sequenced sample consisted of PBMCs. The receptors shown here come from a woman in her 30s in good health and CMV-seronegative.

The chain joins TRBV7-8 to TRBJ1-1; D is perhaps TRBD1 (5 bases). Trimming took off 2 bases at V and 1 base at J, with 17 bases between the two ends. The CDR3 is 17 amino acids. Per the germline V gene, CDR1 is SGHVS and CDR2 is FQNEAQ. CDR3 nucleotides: TGTGCCAGCAGCTTAAGGGGCCAGAGTTATCCGAACACTGAAGCTTTCTTT. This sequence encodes CASSLRGQSYPNTEAFF. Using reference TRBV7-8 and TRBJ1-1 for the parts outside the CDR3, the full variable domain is GAGVSQSPRYKVAKRGQDVALRCDPISGHVSLFWYQQALGQGPEFLTYFQNEAQLDKSGLPSDRFFAERPEGSVSTLKIQRTQQEDSAVYLCASSLRGQSYPNTEAFFGQGTRLTVV.

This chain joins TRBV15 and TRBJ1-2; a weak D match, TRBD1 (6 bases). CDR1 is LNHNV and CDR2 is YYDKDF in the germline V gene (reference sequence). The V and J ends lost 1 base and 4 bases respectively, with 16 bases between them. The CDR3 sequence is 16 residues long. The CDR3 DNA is TGTGCCACCAGCAGAGGCCTCGGGGGGCGCAGCTATGGCTACACCTTC. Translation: CATSRGLGGRSYGYTF. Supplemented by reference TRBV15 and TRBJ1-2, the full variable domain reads DAMVIQNPRYQVTQFGKPVTLSCSQTLNHNVMYWYQQKSSQAPKLLFHYYDKDFNNEADTPDNFQSRRPNTSFCFLDIRSPGLGDTAMYLCATSRGLGGRSYGYTFGSGTRLTVV.

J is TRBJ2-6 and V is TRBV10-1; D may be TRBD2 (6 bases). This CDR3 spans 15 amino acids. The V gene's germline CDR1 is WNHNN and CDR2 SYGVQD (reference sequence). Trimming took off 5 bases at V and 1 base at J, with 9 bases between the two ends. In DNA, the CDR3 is TGCGCCAGCAGTAAGGGGAGGTCTGGGGCCAACGTCCTGACTTTC. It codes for CASSKGRSGANVLTF.

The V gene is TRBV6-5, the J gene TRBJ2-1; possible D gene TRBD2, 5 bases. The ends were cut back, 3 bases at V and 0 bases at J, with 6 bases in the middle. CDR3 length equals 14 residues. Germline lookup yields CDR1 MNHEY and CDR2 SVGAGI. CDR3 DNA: TGTGCCAGCAGTTATGGACTCTCCTACAATGAGCAGTTCTTC. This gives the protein CASSYGLSYNEQFF.

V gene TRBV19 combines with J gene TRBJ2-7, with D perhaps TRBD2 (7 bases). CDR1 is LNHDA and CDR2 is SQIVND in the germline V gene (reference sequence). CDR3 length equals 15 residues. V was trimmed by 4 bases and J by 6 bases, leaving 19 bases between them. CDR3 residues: CASSTRLFGGPEQYF. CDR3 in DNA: TGTGCCAGTAGTACCAGACTCTTCGGGGGGCCCGAGCAGTACTTC. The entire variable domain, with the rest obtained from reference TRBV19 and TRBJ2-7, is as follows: DGGITQSPKYLFRKEGQNVTLSCEQNLNHDAMYWYRQDPGQGLRLIYYSQIVNDFQKGDIAEGYSVSREKKESFPLTVTSAQKNPTAFYLCASSTRLFGGPEQYFGPGTRLTVT.

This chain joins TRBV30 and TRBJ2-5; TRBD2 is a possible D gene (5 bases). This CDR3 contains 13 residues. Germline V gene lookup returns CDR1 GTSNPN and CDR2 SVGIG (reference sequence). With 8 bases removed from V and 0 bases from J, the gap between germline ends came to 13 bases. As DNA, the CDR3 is TGTGCCCGAGACGGACTCGACCAAGAGACCCAGTACTTC. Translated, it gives CARDGLDQETQYF.

Here the CDR3 DNA reads TGTGCCAGCAGCTCCCCAGGACTAGCGGGAGGCGAGCAGTACTTC. It encodes CASSSPGLAGGEQYF. The chain is built from TRBV6-5 and TRBJ2-7; 14 nucleotides align to TRBD2. This CDR3 is built from 15 residues. The germline V gene has CDR1 MNHEY and CDR2 SVGAGI. Trimming took 6 bases from V and 6 from J; bases not matched to a gene: 7.

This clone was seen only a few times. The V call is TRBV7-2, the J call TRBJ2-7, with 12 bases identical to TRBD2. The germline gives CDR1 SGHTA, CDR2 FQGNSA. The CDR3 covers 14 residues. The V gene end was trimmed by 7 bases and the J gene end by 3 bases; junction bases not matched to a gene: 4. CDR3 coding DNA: TGTGCCAGCACTGCGACTAGCGGGAGCTACGAGCAGTACTTC. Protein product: CASTATSGSYEQYF.

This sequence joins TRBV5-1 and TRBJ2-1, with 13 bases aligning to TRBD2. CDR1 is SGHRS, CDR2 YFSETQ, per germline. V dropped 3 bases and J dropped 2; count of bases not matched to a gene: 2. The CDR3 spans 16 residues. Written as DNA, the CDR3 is TGCGCCAGCAGCTCCACTAGCGGGGGGGCCTACAATGAGCAGTTCTTC. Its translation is CASSSTSGGAYNEQFF.

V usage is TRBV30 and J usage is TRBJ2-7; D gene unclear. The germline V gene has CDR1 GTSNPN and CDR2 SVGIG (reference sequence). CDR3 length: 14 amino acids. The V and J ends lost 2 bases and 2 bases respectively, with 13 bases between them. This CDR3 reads CAWSTGSLTYEQYF. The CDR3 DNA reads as TGTGCCTGGAGTACCGGGTCTCTAACCTACGAGCAGTACTTC. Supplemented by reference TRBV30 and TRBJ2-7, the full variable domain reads SQTIHQWPATLVQPVGSPLSLECTVEGTSNPNLYWYRQAAGRGLQLLFYSVGIGQISSEVPQNLSASRPQDRQFILSSKKLLLSDSGFYLCAWSTGSLTYEQYFGPGTRLTVT.

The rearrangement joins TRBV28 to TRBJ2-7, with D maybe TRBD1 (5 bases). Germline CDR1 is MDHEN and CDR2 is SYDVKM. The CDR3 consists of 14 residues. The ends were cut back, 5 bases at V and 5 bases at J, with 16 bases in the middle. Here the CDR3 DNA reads TGTGCCAGCAGTCTCAGGGTCGCGGTCCACGAGCAGTACTTC. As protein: CASSLRVAVHEQYF.

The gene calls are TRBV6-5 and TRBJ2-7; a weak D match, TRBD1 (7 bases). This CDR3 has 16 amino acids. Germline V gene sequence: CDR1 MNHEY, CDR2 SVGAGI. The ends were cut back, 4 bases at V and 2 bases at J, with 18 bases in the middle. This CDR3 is CASSSTATGRPYEQYF. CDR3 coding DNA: TGTGCCAGCAGTTCAACTGCGACAGGGAGGCCCTACGAGCAGTACTTC.

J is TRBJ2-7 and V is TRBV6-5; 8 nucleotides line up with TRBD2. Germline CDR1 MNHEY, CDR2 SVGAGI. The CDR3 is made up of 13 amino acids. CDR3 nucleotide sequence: TGTGCCAGCAGCTCTTCCGGGACTAGAAACGAAGAGGTC. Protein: CASSSSGTRNEEV.

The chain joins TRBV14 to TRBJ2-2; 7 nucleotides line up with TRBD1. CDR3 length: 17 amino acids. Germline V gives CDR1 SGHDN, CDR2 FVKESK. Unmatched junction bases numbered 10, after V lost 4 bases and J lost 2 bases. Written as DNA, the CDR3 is TGTGCCAGCAGCCGATATTTCGGGACAGACAACACCGGGGAGCTGTTTTTT. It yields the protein CASSRYFGTDNTGELFF.